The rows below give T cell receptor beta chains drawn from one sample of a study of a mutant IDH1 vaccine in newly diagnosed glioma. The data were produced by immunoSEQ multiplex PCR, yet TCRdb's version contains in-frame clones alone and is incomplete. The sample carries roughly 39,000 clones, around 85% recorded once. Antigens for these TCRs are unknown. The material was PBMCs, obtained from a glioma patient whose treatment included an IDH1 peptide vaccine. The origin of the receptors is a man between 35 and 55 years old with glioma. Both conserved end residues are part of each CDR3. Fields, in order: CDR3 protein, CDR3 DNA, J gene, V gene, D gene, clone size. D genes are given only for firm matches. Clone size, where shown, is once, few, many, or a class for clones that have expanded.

CDR3: CASSVEPSGSETQYF; DNA: TGTGCCAGCAGCGTAGAGCCTAGCGGGAGTGAGACCCAGTACTTC; J: TRBJ2-5; V: TRBV9; D: TRBD2; size: NA
CDR3: CASSPNSGGRVETQYF; DNA: TGTGCCAGCAGCCCTAATAGTGGCGGGAGAGTAGAGACCCAGTACTTC; J: TRBJ2-5; V: TRBV7-6; D: TRBD2; size: NA
CDR3: CASSEVGYSNQPQHF; DNA: TGTGCCAGCAGTGAAGTGGGCTATAGCAATCAGCCCCAGCATTTT; J: TRBJ1-5; V: TRBV2; D: NA; size: NA
CDR3: CASSEARAGGRETQYF; DNA: TGTGCCAGCAGTGAAGCGCGAGCGGGAGGGCGGGAGACCCAGTACTTC; J: TRBJ2-5; V: TRBV2; D: TRBD2; size: NA
CDR3: CASSSGTGIRGNTIYF; DNA: TGTGCCAGCAGTTCCGGGACAGGGATCAGGGGAAACACCATATATTTT; J: TRBJ1-3; V: TRBV27; D: TRBD1; size: NA
CDR3: CASSVEASGWETQYF; DNA: TGTGCCAGCAGCGTAGAGGCTAGCGGGTGGGAGACCCAGTACTTC; J: TRBJ2-5; V: TRBV9; D: TRBD2; size: NA
CDR3: CASSPIQGNQPQHF; DNA: TGTGCCAGCTCACCAATCCAAGGGAATCAGCCCCAGCATTTT; J: TRBJ1-5; V: TRBV18; D: NA; size: NA
CDR3: CASSVLGGRAGSYNEQFF; DNA: TGTGCCAGCAGCGTTCTAGGCGGGAGGGCCGGATCCTACAATGAGCAGTTCTTC; J: TRBJ2-1; V: TRBV9; D: TRBD2; size: NA
CDR3: CASSGHMRNGNTIYF; DNA: TGTGCCAGCAGTGGACATATGAGGAACGGAAACACCATATATTTT; J: TRBJ1-3; V: TRBV25-1; D: NA; size: NA
CDR3: CASSVGDSGLEQFF; DNA: TGCGCCAGCAGCGTGGGGGACTCGGGCTTGGAGCAGTTCTTC; J: TRBJ2-1; V: TRBV4-1; D: NA; size: NA
CDR3: CASSSPSGTNPGSKYEQYF; DNA: TGTGCCAGCAGCAGTCCCTCCGGGACTAACCCCGGCAGTAAGTACGAGCAGTACTTC; J: TRBJ2-7; V: TRBV7-2; D: TRBD2; size: NA
CDR3: CASGQSSGNTIYF; DNA: TGTGCCAGTGGACAGTCATCTGGAAACACCATATATTTT; J: TRBJ1-3; V: TRBV6-6; D: NA; size: few
CDR3: CATSSGLEREQFF; DNA: TGTGCCACCAGCAGTGGCCTGGAGCGTGAGCAGTTCTTC; J: TRBJ2-1; V: TRBV15; D: NA; size: NA
CDR3: CASSQEFAGGFYNEQFF; DNA: TGCGCCAGCAGCCAAGAGTTCGCGGGGGGCTTCTACAATGAGCAGTTCTTC; J: TRBJ2-1; V: TRBV4-3; D: TRBD2; size: NA
CDR3: CAISHTRGDRRHNEQFF; DNA: TGTGCCATCAGTCACACCCGGGGGGACAGGAGACACAATGAGCAGTTCTTC; J: TRBJ2-1; V: TRBV10-3; D: NA; size: once
CDR3: CASGGRDYEQYF; DNA: TGTGCCAGCGGGGGGCGGGACTACGAGCAGTACTTC; J: TRBJ2-7; V: TRBV7-9; D: NA; size: once
CDR3: CASSLEAHYEQYF; DNA: TGTGCCAGCAGCTTAGAGGCTCACTACGAGCAGTACTTC; J: TRBJ2-7; V: TRBV7-6; D: NA; size: NA
CDR3: CASSLVGADSGNTIYF; DNA: TGCGCCAGCAGCTTGGTAGGTGCAGACTCTGGAAACACCATATATTTT; J: TRBJ1-3; V: TRBV5-1; D: NA; size: NA
CDR3: CASSRPRGYTDEQYF; DNA: TGTGCCAGCTCCCGTCCTCGGGGGTACACTGACGAGCAGTACTTC; J: TRBJ2-7; V: TRBV18; D: NA; size: NA
CDR3: CASRLGQAPDTQYF; DNA: TGTGCCAGCAGGCTCGGGCAGGCCCCAGATACGCAGTATTTT; J: TRBJ2-3; V: TRBV2; D: NA; size: NA
CDR3: CASSFFGYEQYF; DNA: TGTGCCAGCAGCTTTTTCGGCTACGAGCAGTACTTC; J: TRBJ2-7; V: TRBV9; D: NA; size: NA
CDR3: CASSIDYNRETQYF; DNA: TGTGCCAGTAGTATAGACTACAACCGGGAAACGCAGTATTTT; J: TRBJ2-3; V: TRBV19; D: NA; size: NA
CDR3: CASSTLSRGDTQYF; DNA: TGTGCCAGCAGCACCCTATCCCGGGGGGATACGCAGTATTTT; J: TRBJ2-3; V: TRBV9; D: NA; size: once
CDR3: CASSPLGISYEQYF; DNA: TGTGCCAGCAGTCCCCTGGGAATCTCCTACGAGCAGTACTTC; J: TRBJ2-7; V: TRBV6-1; D: NA; size: NA
CDR3: CASSLALVASTDTQYF; DNA: TGCGCCAGCAGCTTGGCCCTGGTGGCTAGCACAGATACGCAGTATTTT; J: TRBJ2-3; V: TRBV5-1; D: NA; size: NA
CDR3: CASGSGLAVYEQYF; DNA: TGTGCTAGTGGTAGCGGACTAGCGGTTTACGAGCAGTACTTC; J: TRBJ2-7; V: TRBV12-5; D: TRBD2; size: NA
CDR3: CASSFPGNEKLFF; DNA: TGTGCCAGCAGCTTTCCCGGTAATGAAAAACTGTTTTTT; J: TRBJ1-4; V: TRBV5-6; D: NA; size: NA
CDR3: CASSKDAWTGAGFGNTIYF; DNA: TGTGCCAGCAGCAAAGACGCCTGGACAGGGGCTGGATTTGGAAACACCATATATTTT; J: TRBJ1-3; V: TRBV21-1; D: NA; size: NA
CDR3: CASSPRSLGNYGYTF; DNA: TGTGCCAGCTCACCACGGAGTTTAGGGAACTATGGCTACACCTTC; J: TRBJ1-2; V: TRBV18; D: NA; size: NA
CDR3: CASRDRRGNTEAFF; DNA: TGTGCCAGCAGGGACCGACGTGGGAACACTGAAGCTTTCTTT; J: TRBJ1-1; V: TRBV6-4; D: NA; size: NA
CDR3: CASSEAAAIIYEQYF; DNA: TGTGCCAGCAGTGAAGCGGCCGCCATAATCTACGAGCAGTACTTC; J: TRBJ2-7; V: TRBV2; D: NA; size: NA
CDR3: CASSVGLAGGPMEQYF; DNA: TGTGCCAGCAGCGTGGGACTAGCGGGAGGGCCCATGGAGCAGTACTTC; J: TRBJ2-7; V: TRBV9; D: TRBD2; size: NA
CDR3: CATSSSYTQYF; DNA: TGTGCCACCTCATCCTCGTATACGCAGTATTTT; J: TRBJ2-3; V: TRBV28; D: NA; size: NA
CDR3: CASSYGRGYTYEQYF; DNA: TGTGCCAGCAGTTACGGAAGAGGATACACCTACGAGCAGTACTTC; J: TRBJ2-7; V: TRBV6-5; D: NA; size: NA
CDR3: CASSPEVNQPQHF; DNA: TGTGCCAGCAGCCCCGAGGTCAATCAGCCCCAGCATTTT; J: TRBJ1-5; V: TRBV7-9; D: NA; size: once
CDR3: CASSPTRDPETQYF; DNA: TGTGCCAGCTCACCGACGAGAGACCCGGAGACCCAGTACTTC; J: TRBJ2-5; V: TRBV18; D: NA; size: NA
CDR3: CASSIFSFGGEETQYF; DNA: TGTGCCAGCAGCATTTTCTCTTTCGGCGGGGAAGAGACCCAGTACTTC; J: TRBJ2-5; V: TRBV6-6; D: NA; size: NA
CDR3: CASSQTISTIRKETQYF; DNA: TGCGCCAGCAGTCAAACAATTAGCACCATAAGAAAAGAGACCCAGTACTTC; J: TRBJ2-5; V: TRBV23-1; D: NA; size: few
CDR3: CASSQTSTQETQYF; DNA: TGTGCCAGCAGTCAGACTAGCACCCAAGAGACCCAGTACTTC; J: TRBJ2-5; V: TRBV2; D: TRBD2; size: NA
CDR3: CASSLVTNAALAGQETQYF; DNA: TGTGCCAGCAGCTTAGTAACCAACGCGGCCCTAGCGGGCCAAGAGACCCAGTACTTC; J: TRBJ2-5; V: TRBV7-2; D: TRBD2; size: NA
CDR3: CASSGGLAGAVDTQYF; DNA: TGTGCCAGCAGCGGCGGACTAGCGGGAGCGGTAGATACGCAGTATTTT; J: TRBJ2-3; V: TRBV9; D: TRBD2; size: NA
CDR3: CASRTDSLNTEAFF; DNA: TGTGCCAGCCGTACCGACAGCCTGAACACTGAAGCTTTCTTT; J: TRBJ1-1; V: TRBV27; D: NA; size: NA
CDR3: CASSAGTSGSREQYF; DNA: TGTGCCAGTAGTGCGGGGACTAGCGGGAGCAGGGAGCAGTACTTC; J: TRBJ2-7; V: TRBV19; D: TRBD2; size: NA
CDR3: CASSLDPGPGYEQYF; DNA: TGTGCCAGCAGCTTAGACCCGGGACCCGGCTACGAGCAGTACTTC; J: TRBJ2-7; V: TRBV7-7; D: NA; size: NA
CDR3: CASSIGSGDGMNTEAFF; DNA: TGTGCCAGTAGTATTGGTTCGGGAGACGGAATGAACACTGAAGCTTTCTTT; J: TRBJ1-1; V: TRBV19; D: NA; size: NA
CDR3: CASSVEDRASEQYF; DNA: TGTGCCAGCAGCGTAGAGGACAGGGCCTCGGAGCAGTACTTC; J: TRBJ2-7; V: TRBV9; D: TRBD1; size: NA
CDR3: CASSLVLTDTQYF; DNA: TGTGCCAGCAGCTTAGTTCTCACAGATACGCAGTATTTT; J: TRBJ2-3; V: TRBV7-9; D: NA; size: NA
CDR3: CASSLRGQGANEQYF; DNA: TGCGCCAGCAGCTTGCGCGGACAGGGGGCGAACGAGCAGTACTTC; J: TRBJ2-7; V: TRBV5-1; D: TRBD1; size: NA
CDR3: CASSSEGVETQYF; DNA: TGCGCCAGCAGCTCGGAGGGAGTGGAGACCCAGTACTTC; J: TRBJ2-5; V: TRBV5-1; D: NA; size: NA